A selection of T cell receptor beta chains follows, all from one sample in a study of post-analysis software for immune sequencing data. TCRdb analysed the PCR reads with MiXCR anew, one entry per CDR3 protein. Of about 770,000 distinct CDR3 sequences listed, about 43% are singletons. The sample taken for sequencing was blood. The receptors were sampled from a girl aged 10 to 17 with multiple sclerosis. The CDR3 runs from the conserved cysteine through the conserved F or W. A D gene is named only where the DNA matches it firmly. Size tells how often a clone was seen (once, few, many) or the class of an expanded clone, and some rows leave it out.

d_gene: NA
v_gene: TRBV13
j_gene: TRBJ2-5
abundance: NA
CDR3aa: CASSLKVFGGGETQYF
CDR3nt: TGTGCCAGCAGCTTAAAGGTCTTCGGGGGTGGAGAGACCCAGTACTTC

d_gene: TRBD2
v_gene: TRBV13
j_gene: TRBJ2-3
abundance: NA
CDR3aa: CASSSGALAGETADTQYF
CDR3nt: TGTGCCAGCAGCTCCGGCGCACTAGCGGGAGAAACTGCGGATACGCAGTATTTT

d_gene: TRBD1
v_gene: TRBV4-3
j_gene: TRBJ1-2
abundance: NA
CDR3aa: CASSPRDRGPYGYTF
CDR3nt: TGCGCCAGCAGCCCCCGGGACAGGGGGCCCTATGGCTACACCTTC

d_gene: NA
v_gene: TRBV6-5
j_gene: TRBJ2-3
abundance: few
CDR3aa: CASSQTGTDTQYF
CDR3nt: TGTGCCAGCAGCCAAACTGGCACAGATACGCAGTATTTT

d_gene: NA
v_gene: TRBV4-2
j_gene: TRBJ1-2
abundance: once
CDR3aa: CASSQTAPDRNYGYTF
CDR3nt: TGTGCCAGCAGCCAGACAGCCCCAGACAGAAACTATGGCTACACCTTC

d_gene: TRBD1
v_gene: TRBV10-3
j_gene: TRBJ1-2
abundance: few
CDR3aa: CAISGTASNYGYTF
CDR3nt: TGTGCCATCAGCGGGACAGCTTCTAACTATGGCTACACCTTC

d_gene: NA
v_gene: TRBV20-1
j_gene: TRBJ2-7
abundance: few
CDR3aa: CSASMDGSSYEQYF
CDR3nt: TGCAGTGCCTCGATGGACGGGAGCTCCTACGAGCAGTACTTC

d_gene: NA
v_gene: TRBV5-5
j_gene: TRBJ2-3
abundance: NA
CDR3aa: CASSLPTAYSTDTQYF
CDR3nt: TGTGCCAGCAGCCTACCAACAGCTTACAGCACAGATACGCAGTATTTT

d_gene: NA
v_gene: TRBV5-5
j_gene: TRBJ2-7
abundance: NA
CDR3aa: CASSTLGAYEQYF
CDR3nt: TGTGCCAGTAGCACCCTCGGCGCCTACGAGCAGTACTTC

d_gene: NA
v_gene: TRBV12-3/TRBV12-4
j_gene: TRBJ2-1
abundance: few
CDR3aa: CASSLDLTREFF
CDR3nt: TGTGCCAGCAGTTTAGACTTGACTAGGGAGTTCTTC

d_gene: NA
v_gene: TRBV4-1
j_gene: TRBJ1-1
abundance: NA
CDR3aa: CASSQEGISRTEAFF
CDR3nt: TGCGCCAGCAGCCAAGAAGGGATCTCGAGGACTGAAGCTTTCTTT

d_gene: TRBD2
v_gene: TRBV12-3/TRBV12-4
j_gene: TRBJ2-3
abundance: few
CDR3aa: CASRDGLADTDTQYF
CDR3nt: TGTGCCAGCAGGGATGGACTAGCGGACACAGATACGCAGTATTTT

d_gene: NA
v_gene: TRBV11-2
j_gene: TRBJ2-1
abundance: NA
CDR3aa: CASSFWSLASYNEQFF
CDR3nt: TGTGCCAGCAGCTTCTGGTCTCTAGCGTCCTACAATGAGCAGTTCTTC

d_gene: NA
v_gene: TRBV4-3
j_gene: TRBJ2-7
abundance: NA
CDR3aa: CASSQESRVGFEQYF
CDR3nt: TGCGCCAGCAGCCAAGAGAGCAGGGTCGGTTTCGAGCAGTACTTC

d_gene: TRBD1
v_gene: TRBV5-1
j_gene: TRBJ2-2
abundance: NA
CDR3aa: CASSGGQGPGELFF
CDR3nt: TGCGCCAGCAGCGGGGGACAGGGTCCCGGGGAGCTGTTTTTT

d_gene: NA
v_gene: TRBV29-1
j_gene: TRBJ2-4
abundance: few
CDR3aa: CSPWRDSSQKHSVLCLNIQYF
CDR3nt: TGCAGCCCCTGGCGGGACTCTAGCCAAAAACATTCAGTACTTTGCCTAAACATTCAGTACTTC

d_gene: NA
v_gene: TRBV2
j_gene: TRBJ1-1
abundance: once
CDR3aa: CASEGERTEAFF
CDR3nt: TGTGCCAGCGAGGGGGAAAGGACTGAAGCTTTCTTT

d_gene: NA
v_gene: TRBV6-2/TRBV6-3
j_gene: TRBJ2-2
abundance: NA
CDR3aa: CASSYTPGPGELFF
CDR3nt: TGTGCCAGCAGTTACACCCCGGGCCCCGGGGAGCTGTTTTTT

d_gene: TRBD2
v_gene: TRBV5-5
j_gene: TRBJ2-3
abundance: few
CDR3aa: CASSFPNGLATDTQYF
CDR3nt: TGTGCCAGCAGCTTTCCCAATGGACTAGCGACAGATACGCAGTATTTT

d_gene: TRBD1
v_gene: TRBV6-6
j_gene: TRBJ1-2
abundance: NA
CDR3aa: CASLAGGVYGYTF
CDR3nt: TGTGCCAGCCTGGCAGGGGGTGTCTATGGCTACACCTTC

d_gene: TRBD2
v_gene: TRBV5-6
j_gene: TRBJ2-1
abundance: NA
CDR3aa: CASSLAGAPGLAYNEQFF
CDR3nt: TGTGCCAGCAGCTTGGCGGGGGCTCCGGGACTAGCCTACAATGAGCAGTTCTTC

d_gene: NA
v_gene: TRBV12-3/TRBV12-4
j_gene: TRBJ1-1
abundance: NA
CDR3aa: CASSFIGVVGEAFF
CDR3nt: TGTGCCAGCAGTTTTATTGGGGTGGTTGGTGAAGCTTTCTTT

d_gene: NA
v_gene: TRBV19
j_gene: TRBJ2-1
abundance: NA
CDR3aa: CASSILLLSYNEQFF
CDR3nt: TGTGCCAGTAGTATACTGTTACTCTCCTACAATGAGCAGTTCTTC

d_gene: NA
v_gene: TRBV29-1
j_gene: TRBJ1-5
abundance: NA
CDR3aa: CSVGEDPTQPQHF
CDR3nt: TGCAGCGTTGGAGAGGACCCCACTCAGCCCCAGCATTTT

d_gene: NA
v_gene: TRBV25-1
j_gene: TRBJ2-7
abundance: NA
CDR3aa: CASSEYGLGEQYF
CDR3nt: TGTGCCAGCAGTGAATACGGTCTGGGAGAGCAGTACTTC

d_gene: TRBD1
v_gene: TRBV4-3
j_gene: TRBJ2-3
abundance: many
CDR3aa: CASSRDSHTDTQYF
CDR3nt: TGCGCCAGCAGCAGGGACAGTCACACAGATACGCAGTATTTT

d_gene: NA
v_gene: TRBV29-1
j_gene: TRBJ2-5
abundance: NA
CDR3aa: CSVEDPAALFSETQYF
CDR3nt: TGCAGCGTTGAAGATCCGGCGGCTTTATTTTCGGAGACCCAGTACTTC

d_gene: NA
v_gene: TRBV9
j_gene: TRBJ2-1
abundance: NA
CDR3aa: CASSPGTGPISYNEQFF
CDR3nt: TGTGCCAGCAGCCCAGGGACTGGGCCTATCTCCTACAATGAGCAGTTCTTC

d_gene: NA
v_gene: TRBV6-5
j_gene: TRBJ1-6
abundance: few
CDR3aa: CASSYSSQNNSPLHF
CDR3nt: TGTGCCAGCAGTTACAGCAGTCAGAATAATTCACCCCTCCACTTT

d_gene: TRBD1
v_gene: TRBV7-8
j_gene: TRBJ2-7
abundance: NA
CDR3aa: CASSWGQEKAYEQYF
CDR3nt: TGTGCCAGCAGCTGGGGACAGGAGAAAGCCTACGAGCAGTACTTC

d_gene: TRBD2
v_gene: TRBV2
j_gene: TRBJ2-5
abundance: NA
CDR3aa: CASSGPTSGRGETQYF
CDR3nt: TGTGCCAGCAGTGGACCTACTAGCGGGAGAGGAGAGACCCAGTACTTC